This T cell receptor (beta chain) was sequenced during a study of T cell repertoires in cytomegalovirus infection. Overall study context: CMV infection together with matching HLA type was indicated by public TCR beta signatures.

This clonotype appeared many times. Its antigen is still unknown. General study findings and limits: The ex vivo response showed dominance by HLA-C-restricted CMV-specific TCR beta clonotypes. The cumulative frequency of public TCR beta families distinguished individuals who carried CMV together with the relevant HLA.

Germline V gene lookup returns CDR1 MDHEN and CDR2 SYDVKM. The CDR3 spans 15 residues. Trimming at V came to 7 bases and at J to 4 bases, leaving 9 bases not matched to a gene. MiXCR, run by TCRdb on the reads, gives a single entry per CDR3 protein. Of some 220,000 distinct CDR3 sequences in the sample, 6.5% were seen once. The V gene is TRBV28, the J gene TRBJ1-5, with 8 bases matching TRBD1. Sequences were obtained from PBMCs. The receptor was derived from a human donor in good health (CMV status not recorded). Some clones in this sample may be carry-over from other donors' samples. For the CDR3, the DNA is TGTGCCAGCAATTTCGGGACAGGCATTAATCAGCCCCAGCATTTT. This codes for CASNFGTGINQPQHF.